Listed here are 31 T cell receptor beta chains from one sample, sequenced in a study of blood T cell repertoires in COVID-19. The assay was immunoSEQ multiplex PCR, and TCRdb's table has in-frame clones only and misses some. The table includes more than 110,000 clones, 75% to 85% detected once. Input material: peripheral blood. The source is a woman aged 80 or over with active or convalescent COVID-19.

The rearrangement links TRBV5-6 to TRBJ1-1; D gene uncertain. The CDR3 contains 13 residues. CDR1 is SGHDT and CDR2 is YYEEEE in the germline V gene. The V gene lost 0 bases and the J gene lost 2 bases, with 5 bases spanning the gap. For the CDR3, the DNA is TGTGCCAGCAGCTTGGGGCACAACACTGAAGCTTTCTTT. Translated: CASSLGHNTEAFF.

This clone has only a few counts. The gene calls are TRBV7-2 and TRBJ1-2; the match to TRBD1 covers 7 bases. The CDR3 extends over 14 amino acids. V was clipped by 5 bases and J by 5 bases; unmatched bases: 8. Germline CDR1 is SGHTA and CDR2 is FQGNSA. The CDR3 spells CASSQGVTDYGYTF. CDR3 coding DNA: TGTGCCAGCAGCCAGGGGGTGACAGATTATGGCTACACCTTC.

This clone was seen only a few times. The J gene is TRBJ1-1, the V gene TRBV3-1 (or the pseudogene TRBV3-2), with 7 bases identical to TRBD1. The length of the CDR3 is 12 residues. Germline CDR1 LGHDT, CDR2 YNNKEL (reference sequence). J lost 11 bases, V lost 1 base, and 4 bases had no gene match. The CDR3 nucleotides are TGTGCCAGCAGCCAAGGACAGGGATATGCTTTCTTT. Translating it yields CASSQGQGYAFF.

As for this clone: The junction differs from germline at one of its ends, possibly a read error. This CDR3 reads CASSPTRTGALLIF. CDR3 DNA sequence: TGTGCCAGCAGCCCAACCCGGACAGGGGCCTTACTCATCTTC. The chain uses TRBV7-2 and TRBJ2-4, with 9 positions matching TRBD1. Germline CDR1 SGHTA, CDR2 FQGNSA. The CDR3 consists of 14 residues.

The rearrangement uses TRBV19 and TRBJ1-1; D is perhaps TRBD1 (5 bases). The CDR3 is 14 residues long. Germline values: CDR1 LNHDA, CDR2 SQIVND (reference sequence). V dropped 5 bases and J dropped 6 bases, with 16 bases sitting between them. The CDR3 nucleotides read TGTGCCAGTAGTCCCGGGACTCGGACGGCTGAAGCTTTCTTT. Translation: CASSPGTRTAEAFF. The variable domain in full, completed from reference TRBV19 and TRBJ1-1, reads DGGITQSPKYLFRKEGQNVTLSCEQNLNHDAMYWYRQDPGQGLRLIYYSQIVNDFQKGDIAEGYSVSREKKESFPLTVTSAQKNPTAFYLCASSPGTRTAEAFFGQGTRLTVV.

The J gene is TRBJ1-1, the V gene TRBV5-5, with D unclear. Per the germline V gene, CDR1 is SGHKS and CDR2 is YYEKEE (reference sequence). Trimming took 4 bases from V and 4 from J, leaving 20 bases between them. This CDR3 has 16 residues. CDR3 region: CASSTTAAPFVTEAFF. The CDR3 DNA follows: TGTGCCAGCAGCACGACCGCGGCTCCTTTCGTCACTGAAGCTTTCTTT.

The chain links TRBV7-9 to TRBJ2-1; the match to TRBD2 covers 10 bases. This CDR3 is built from 16 residues. V dropped 4 bases and J dropped 7; count of bases not matched to a gene: 10. Germline V gene data show CDR1 as SEHNR and CDR2 as FQNEAQ (reference sequence). CDR3 loop: CASSSRSSSGGNEQFF. In DNA, the CDR3 is TGTGCCAGCAGCTCGAGAAGTAGTAGCGGGGGGAATGAGCAGTTCTTC. The full variable domain, completed using reference TRBV7-9 and TRBJ2-1, is DTGVSQNPRHKITKRGQNVTFRCDPISEHNRLYWYRQTLGQGPEFLTYFQNEAQLEKSRLLSDRFSAERPKGSFSTLEIQRTEQGDSAMYLCASSSRSSSGGNEQFFGPGTRLTVL.

V and J are TRBV28 and TRBJ1-2; maybe TRBD1 (6 bases). Germline lookup yields CDR1 MDHEN and CDR2 SYDVKM. The V end was cut by 4 bases, the J end by 5 bases, with 14 bases between. The CDR3 sequence is 14 residues long. This CDR3 reads CASSSLGAVYGYTF. The CDR3 DNA reads TGTGCCAGCAGTTCGCTGGGGGCGGTTTATGGCTACACCTTC.

The chain joins TRBV5-4 to TRBJ1-1, with TRBD1 matching over 7 bases. The ends lost 4 bases at V and 6 bases at J; junction bases unmatched: 12. This CDR3 spans 15 amino acids. CDR1 is SGHNT and CDR2 is YYREEE in the germline V gene (reference sequence). The chain's CDR3 is CASSHQGGRGAEAFF. Written as DNA, the CDR3 is TGTGCCAGCAGCCATCAGGGGGGCAGAGGGGCTGAAGCTTTCTTT. The full variable domain, in which reference TRBV5-4 and TRBJ1-1 provide the parts outside the CDR3, is ETGVTQSPTHLIKTRGQQVTLRCSSQSGHNTVSWYQQALGQGPQFIFQYYREEENGRGNFPPRFSGLQFPNYSSELNVNALELDDSALYLCASSHQGGRGAEAFFGQGTRLTVV.

The chain carries TRBV3-1 (or the pseudogene TRBV3-2) and TRBJ2-1; D gene uncertain. This CDR3 has 14 residues. V lost 1 base, J lost 6 bases, and 10 bases lay in between. Germline lookup yields CDR1 LGHDT and CDR2 YNNKEL (reference sequence). CDR3 sequence reads: CASSQGLSSNEQFF. The CDR3 region has the DNA TGTGCCAGCAGCCAAGGTCTTAGCTCCAATGAGCAGTTCTTC.

This clone came up a few times. V usage is TRBV5-6 and J usage is TRBJ1-3; D call uncertain. The germline V gene has CDR1 SGHDT and CDR2 YYEEEE. V was shortened by 2 bases and J by 4 bases, with 10 bases between the two germline ends. This CDR3 is 14 amino acids long. In DNA form, the CDR3 reads TGTGCCAGCAGCTTAAACAGTCTCGGAAACACCATATATTTT. Translating it yields CASSLNSLGNTIYF. The variable domain in full, with the rest retrieved from reference TRBV5-6 and TRBJ1-3, is DAGVTQSPTHLIKTRGQQVTLRCSPKSGHDTVSWYQQALGQGPQFIFQYYEEEERQRGNFPDRFSGHQFPNYSSELNVNALLLGDSALYLCASSLNSLGNTIYFGEGSWLTVV.

The gene calls are TRBV2 and TRBJ1-4; 7 nucleotides agree with TRBD1. The CDR3 runs to 14 residues. Germline V gene sequence: CDR1 SNHLY, CDR2 FYNNEI. The V and J ends lost 6 bases and 5 bases, in that order; junction bases with no gene match: 6. CDR3 coding DNA: TGTGCCAGCAGCAGACAGGGCTTGAATGAAAAACTGTTTTTT. As protein: CASSRQGLNEKLFF. Supplemented by reference TRBV2 and TRBJ1-4, the full variable domain reads EPEVTQTPSHQVTQMGQEVILRCVPISNHLYFYWYRQILGQKVEFLVSFYNNEISEKSEIFDDQFSVERPDGSNFTLKIRSTKLEDSAMYFCASSRQGLNEKLFFGSGTQLSVL.

The V call is TRBV5-1, the J call TRBJ2-3; D is uncertain. The V and J ends lost 1 base and 2 bases respectively, with 8 bases between them. The CDR3 is 14 amino acids. Germline V gene lookup returns CDR1 SGHRS and CDR2 YFSETQ. The CDR3 here is CASSLLLNTDTQYF. Here the CDR3 DNA reads TGCGCCAGCAGCTTGCTACTTAACACAGATACGCAGTATTTT.

The gene calls are TRBV27 and TRBJ1-1; D perhaps matches TRBD1 (5 bases). Trimming took off 4 bases at V and 5 bases at J, with 17 bases between the two ends. This CDR3 is 15 amino acids long. Germline lookup yields CDR1 MNHEY and CDR2 SMNVEV (reference sequence). CDR3 residues: CASSSETVLRTEAFF. CDR3 bases: TGTGCCAGCAGTTCAGAGACAGTGTTGCGAACTGAAGCTTTCTTT.

CDR3 bases: TGTGCCAGCAGTGGGGTGGTGACTCCCTACGAGCAGTACTTC. It is translated as CASSGVVTPYEQYF. The chain combines TRBV2 with TRBJ2-7; D remains ambiguous. This CDR3 region has 14 residues. The V and J ends lost 4 bases and 2 bases respectively, with 12 bases between them. Germline CDR1 is SNHLY and CDR2 is FYNNEI.

The chain carries TRBV7-9 and TRBJ2-2; TRBD1 is a possible D gene (6 bases). Germline loops: CDR1 SEHNR, CDR2 FQNEAQ (reference sequence). This CDR3 spans 15 amino acids. V lost 4 bases to trimming and J lost 6 bases, with 15 bases between them. The CDR3 protein is CASSSTGIYAGELFF. The CDR3 DNA is TGTGCCAGCAGCTCAACAGGGATCTATGCCGGGGAGCTGTTTTTT.

The V and J genes are TRBV7-6 and TRBJ1-6; D is undetermined. The CDR3 is made up of 16 amino acids. In germline, CDR1 is SGHVS, CDR2 FNYEAQ. V dropped 1 base and J dropped 4 bases, with 11 bases sitting between them. In DNA form, the CDR3 reads TGTGCCAGCAGCTTAGTTGGTACAGAATATAATTCACCCCTCCACTTT. Its translation is CASSLVGTEYNSPLHF.

The chain carries TRBV30 and TRBJ2-4; possibly TRBD2 for D (5 bases). Germline V gives CDR1 GTSNPN, CDR2 SVGIG (reference sequence). The CDR3 is 17 residues long. V dropped 2 bases and J dropped 2 bases, with 19 bases sitting between them. The CDR3 DNA reads as TGTGCCTGGAGTAAACCCGAGGGAGTGGGGACCAAAAACATTCAGTACTTC. Its protein product is CAWSKPEGVGTKNIQYF. Using reference TRBV30 and TRBJ2-4 for the parts outside the CDR3, the full variable domain is SQTIHQWPATLVQPVGSPLSLECTVEGTSNPNLYWYRQAAGRGLQLLFYSVGIGQISSEVPQNLSASRPQDRQFILSSKKLLLSDSGFYLCAWSKPEGVGTKNIQYFGAGTRLSVL.

The V call is TRBV5-1, the J call TRBJ2-1; TRBD1 is a possible D gene (5 bases). V lost 1 base and J lost 0, with 8 bases in between. This CDR3 is 15 amino acids long. The germline CDR1 and CDR2 sequences are SGHRS and YFSETQ. The CDR3 loop is CASSLMQGSYNEQFF. The DNA of the CDR3 is TGCGCCAGCAGCTTGATGCAGGGCTCCTACAATGAGCAGTTCTTC.

J is TRBJ1-2 and V is TRBV12-3 or TRBV12-4; 7 bases line up with TRBD1. With 5 bases clipped from V and 2 bases from J, the junction kept 2 bases outside the gene matches. This CDR3 contains 13 residues. The CDR3 sequence: CASSTRGNYGYTF. DNA for the CDR3: TGTGCCAGCAGTACCAGGGGGAACTATGGCTACACCTTC.

The gene calls are TRBV30 and TRBJ2-5; possible D gene TRBD1, 6 bases. The germline gives CDR1 GTSNPN, CDR2 SVGIG (reference sequence). The CDR3 is 13 amino acids. V gave up 4 bases and J gave up 5 bases, with 14 bases separating them. The DNA of the CDR3 is TGTGCCTGGACGGGCCCAAGGGGGGAGACCCAGTACTTC. Protein: CAWTGPRGETQYF.

This clone was seen only a few times. The chain joins TRBV7-9 to TRBJ1-5; 9 nucleotides line up with TRBD1. J was trimmed by 5 bases and V by 5 bases; bases with no gene match: 4. This CDR3 region has 14 residues. Germline lookup yields CDR1 SEHNR and CDR2 FQNEAQ (reference sequence). The CDR3 nucleotides read TGTGCCAGCAGCCAGGGACAGGGATATCAGCCCCAGCATTTT. Translation: CASSQGQGYQPQHF.

The chain links TRBV9 to TRBJ1-3; D call uncertain. The germline V gene has CDR1 SGDLS and CDR2 YYNGEE. V dropped 4 bases and J dropped 1 base, with 18 bases sitting between them. The CDR3 sequence is 17 residues long. The CDR3 DNA follows: TGTGCCAGCAGCCCCCACGACACGGCGCTATCTGGAAACACCATATATTTT. It specifies CASSPHDTALSGNTIYF.

V usage is TRBV4-1 and J usage is TRBJ2-7; tentative D call: TRBD1 (5 bases). CDR3 size: 14 residues. V dropped 4 bases and J dropped 7 bases, with 17 bases sitting between them. Looked up from germline, CDR1 is MGHRA and CDR2 is YSYEKL. The CDR3 loop is CASSPHRPPYEQYF. CDR3 nucleotide sequence: TGCGCCAGCAGCCCCCACAGGCCCCCTTATGAGCAGTACTTC.

This chain's CDR3 is CASSEGDRGRIDNSPLHF. The CDR3, as DNA: TGTGCCAGCAGTGAGGGGGACAGGGGGAGAATCGATAATTCACCCCTCCACTTT. The chain recombines TRBV2 with TRBJ1-6; 11 bases agree with TRBD1. CDR1 SNHLY and CDR2 FYNNEI come from the germline V gene. Trimming removed 3 bases from V and 5 bases from J; junction bases left unmatched: 9. This CDR3 contains 18 residues.

In its sample, this clone was seen a few times. This sequence joins TRBV30 and TRBJ1-1; possible D gene TRBD1, 5 bases. The CDR3 length is 13 residues. CDR1 GTSNPN and CDR2 SVGIG come from the germline V gene (reference sequence). Trimming stripped 2 bases from V and 3 bases from J, with 10 bases between. For the CDR3, the DNA is TGTGCCTGGAGTAGGGGATTAGACACTGAAGCTTTCTTT. It specifies CAWSRGLDTEAFF.

The CDR3 region has the DNA TGTGCCAGCTCCGCTACAGGACACCTTAATTCACCCCTCCACTTT. Translating it yields CASSATGHLNSPLHF. This chain joins TRBV6-1 and TRBJ1-6, with a possible D match to TRBD1 (5 bases). Trimming shortened V by 8 bases and J by 6 bases, and 17 bases separated the two germline ends. Germline V gene sequence: CDR1 MNHNS, CDR2 SASEGT. The CDR3 is made up of 15 amino acids.

The CDR3 spells CASSHRGTEAFF. The CDR3 DNA is TGCGCCAGCAGTCACAGGGGCACTGAAGCTTTCTTT. The chain is built from TRBV10-2 and TRBJ1-1; TRBD1 matches 7 bases. J gave up 4 bases and V 5 bases, and 1 base lay outside the gene matches. The CDR3 is made up of 12 amino acids. Germline CDR1 reads WSHSY; CDR2 reads SAAADI.

V is TRBV28 and J is TRBJ1-2; 7 positions match TRBD1. Trimming removed 6 bases from V and 5 bases from J; junction bases left unmatched: 6. The CDR3 loop spans 13 amino acids. Germline CDR1 and CDR2: MDHEN and SYDVKM. In DNA form, the CDR3 reads TGTGCCAGCAGACGACAGGGAACTTATGGCTACACCTTC. Protein sequence: CASRRQGTYGYTF.

This chain joins TRBV2 and TRBJ1-1; unclear D gene. V was cut by 4 bases and J by 1 base, with 10 bases left in between. This CDR3 is 14 amino acids long. CDR1 is SNHLY, CDR2 FYNNEI, per germline. The CDR3 spells CASSALTTNTEAFF. CDR3 in DNA: TGTGCCAGCAGTGCCTTGACAACGAACACTGAAGCTTTCTTT.

V usage is TRBV12-5 and J usage is TRBJ1-1; D is unclear. The CDR3 has 12 residues. Trimming stripped 3 bases from V and 3 bases from J, with 5 bases between. CDR1 LGHNT and CDR2 FRNRAP come from the germline V gene. The CDR3 region is CASGFGYTEAFF. The CDR3 DNA sequence: TGTGCTAGTGGTTTCGGTTACACTGAAGCTTTCTTT.